The 27 T cell receptor beta chains reported below all come from one sample, sequenced in a study of blood T cell repertoires in COVID-19. Here immunoSEQ multiplex PCR was the method, and the copy in TCRdb shows in-frame clones only, minus some. The sample contains 300,000 to 350,000 clones, roughly 86% of which appear only once. The specimen sequenced was PBMCs or T cells enriched from blood (not recorded which). The receptors originated from a woman between 18 and 29 years old who had recovered from COVID-19.

This chain joins TRBV5-4 and TRBJ1-1; no clear D gene. V shed 1 base and J shed 3 bases, with 10 bases lying between them. Per the germline V gene, CDR1 is SGHNT and CDR2 is YYREEE (reference sequence). The CDR3 extends over 14 amino acids. The CDR3 region is CASSLTGRDTEAFF. CDR3 bases: TGTGCCAGCAGCTTGACGGGTCGGGACACTGAAGCTTTCTTT.

CDR3 region: CASSYSHRGAEAFF. The DNA for the CDR3 is TGTGCCAGCAGTTATTCTCACAGGGGTGCTGAAGCTTTCTTT. The genes are TRBV6-5 and TRBJ1-1, with 7 bases aligning to TRBD1. Germline trimming cut 3 bases from V and 6 bases from J; bases unmatched to any gene: 7. Germline values: CDR1 MNHEY, CDR2 SVGAGI. The CDR3 is 14 residues long.

This clone was counted once. V and J are TRBV19 and TRBJ2-2; 11 bases fit TRBD1. V dropped 6 bases and J dropped 5; count of bases not matched to a gene: 8. The CDR3 is 16 residues long. Germline lookup yields CDR1 LNHDA and CDR2 SQIVND (reference sequence). DNA for the CDR3: TGTGCCAGTAGCAAAACGGGACAGGGGGGAACCGGGGAGCTGTTTTTT. The encoded protein is CASSKTGQGGTGELFF.

In this sample, this clone turned up a few times. The chain uses TRBV4-3 and TRBJ2-7, with 9 nucleotides matching TRBD1. The germline gives CDR1 LGHNA, CDR2 YSLEER. V lost 6 bases, J lost 5 bases, and 14 bases stayed unmatched. The CDR3 loop spans 16 amino acids. CDR3 nucleotide sequence: TGCGCCAGCAGTCCAAATTTACAGGGGGCTCCTGACGAGCAGTACTTC. Protein product: CASSPNLQGAPDEQYF.

This chain joins TRBV30 and TRBJ1-2, with D perhaps matching TRBD1 (6 bases). Germline V gene sequence: CDR1 GTSNPN, CDR2 SVGIG (reference sequence). The CDR3 runs to 12 residues. With 4 bases removed from V and 4 bases from J, the gap between germline ends came to 10 bases. CDR3: CAWTRTVYGYTF. CDR3 coding DNA: TGTGCCTGGACTAGGACAGTCTATGGCTACACCTTC.

The J gene is TRBJ1-2, the V gene TRBV4-3; 9 nucleotides agree with TRBD1. J gave up 4 bases and V 3 bases, and 9 bases lay outside the gene matches. The CDR3 sequence is 16 residues long. Germline-derived CDR1 and CDR2 are LGHNA and YSLEER. The CDR3 region is CASSQSTGGLGYGYTF. The CDR3 region has the DNA TGCGCCAGCAGCCAGTCCACAGGGGGCTTGGGCTATGGCTACACCTTC.

The V call is TRBV10-1, the J call TRBJ1-1; 7 nucleotides agree with TRBD1. This CDR3 is 19 amino acids long. Germline loops: CDR1 WNHNN, CDR2 SYGVQD (reference sequence). The trim removed 7 bases at V and 1 base at J, leaving 21 bases unmatched. The CDR3 loop reads CASKKEVAGGDRKNTEAFF. The CDR3 DNA sequence: TGCGCCAGCAAGAAAGAAGTAGCAGGGGGTGATAGGAAGAACACTGAAGCTTTCTTT.

The CDR3 DNA reads as TGTGCCAGCAGCCGAAGTTACAGGGGGTTTCCTAATGAAAAACTGTTTTTT. It specifies CASSRSYRGFPNEKLFF. The V and J genes are TRBV4-2 and TRBJ1-4, with 8 positions matching TRBD1. In germline, CDR1 is LGHNA, CDR2 YNFKEQ. Trimming cost V 4 bases and J 3 bases; bases outside gene matches: 10. The length of the CDR3 is 17 residues.

CDR3: CASSQDLFGLADATDTQYF. CDR3 DNA: TGCGCCAGCAGCCAAGATCTTTTCGGGCTAGCCGATGCCACAGATACGCAGTATTTT. The chain recombines TRBV4-1 with TRBJ2-3; possible D gene TRBD2, 5 bases. V was trimmed by 0 bases and J by 2 bases, leaving 21 bases between them. Germline lookup yields CDR1 MGHRA and CDR2 YSYEKL. The CDR3 totals 19 residues.

V is TRBV18 and J is TRBJ2-7, with TRBD1 matching over 7 bases. In germline, CDR1 is KGHSH, CDR2 LQKENI. Trimming took 1 base from V and 0 from J; bases not matched to a gene: 3. CDR3 length: 15 residues. This CDR3 reads CASSPQGALSYEQYF. The CDR3 DNA reads as TGTGCCAGCTCACCACAGGGGGCCCTCTCCTACGAGCAGTACTTC.

The J gene is TRBJ2-2, the V gene TRBV19, with TRBD2 matching 7 bases. J was trimmed by 0 bases and V by 6 bases; bases with no gene match: 7. CDR3 length: 16 amino acids. Per germline, CDR1 LNHDA and CDR2 SQIVND (reference sequence). CDR3 bases: TGTGCCAGTAGAACGCGGGAGCGCGCGAACACCGGGGAGCTGTTTTTT. This codes for CASRTRERANTGELFF. The full variable domain, rest sourced from reference TRBV19 and TRBJ2-2, is DGGITQSPKYLFRKEGQNVTLSCEQNLNHDAMYWYRQDPGQGLRLIYYSQIVNDFQKGDIAEGYSVSREKKESFPLTVTSAQKNPTAFYLCASRTRERANTGELFFGEGSRLTVL.

The chain joins TRBV5-1 to TRBJ2-7; D gene ambiguous. The CDR3 has 11 amino acids. Trimming cost V 2 bases and J 6 bases, with 6 bases left between them. The V gene's germline CDR1 is SGHRS and CDR2 YFSETQ. This CDR3 reads CASSFMAEQYF. In DNA, the CDR3 is TGCGCCAGCAGCTTCATGGCCGAGCAGTACTTC.

This chain links TRBV28 with TRBJ2-5; TRBD1 matches at 9 bases. CDR1 MDHEN and CDR2 SYDVKM come from the germline V gene. Trimming took 7 bases from V and 13 from J; bases not matched to a gene: 10. CDR3 length: 12 amino acids. The CDR3 is CASKGTGYPLYF. The CDR3 bases are TGTGCCAGCAAAGGGACAGGGTATCCGTTGTACTTC.

At least ten counts were recorded for this clone. Other DNA sequences in this specimen translate into the identical CDR3. V is TRBV2 and J is TRBJ1-5; D is perhaps TRBD1 (5 bases). V lost 0 bases to trimming and J lost 7 bases, with 13 bases between them. This CDR3 is built from 15 residues. Germline CDR1 reads SNHLY; CDR2 reads FYNNEI. CDR3 coding DNA: TGTGCCAGCAGTGAAGCGCGAGGGGCGGGGCAGCCCCAGCATTTT. As protein: CASSEARGAGQPQHF.

This chain joins TRBV14 and TRBJ2-4, with TRBD1 matching over 7 bases. CDR1 SGHDN and CDR2 FVKESK come from the germline V gene. V shed 3 bases, J shed 7 bases, and the junction held 9 bases outside the gene matches. The CDR3 extends over 15 amino acids. The CDR3 loop reads CASSHPGTDANIQYF. CDR3 DNA sequence: TGTGCCAGCAGCCACCCTGGGACAGACGCCAACATTCAGTACTTC. Full variable domain (outside the CDR3, taken from reference TRBV14 and TRBJ2-4): EAGVTQFPSHSVIEKGQTVTLRCDPISGHDNLYWYRRVMGKEIKFLLHFVKESKQDESGMPNNRFLAERTGGTYSTLKVQPAELEDSGVYFCASSHPGTDANIQYFGAGTRLSVL.

V gene TRBV7-2 combines with J gene TRBJ2-1; 8 bases map to TRBD1. The CDR3 length is 15 residues. The ends lost 5 bases at V and 2 bases at J; junction bases unmatched: 5. Germline values: CDR1 SGHTA, CDR2 FQGNSA. CDR3 nucleotide sequence: TGTGCCAGCAGCCCCGACAGGGGTGCCTACAATGAGCAGTTCTTC. Its protein product is CASSPDRGAYNEQFF.

This clone has more than one count but fewer than ten. The gene calls are TRBV7-9 and TRBJ1-2; 7 bases match TRBD1. Germline V lookup: CDR1 SEHNR, CDR2 FQNEAQ (reference sequence). J was trimmed by 8 bases and V by 5 bases; bases with no gene match: 5. There are 12 residues in the CDR3. The DNA for the CDR3 is TGTGCCAGCAGCATCACAGGGGAAGGCTACACCTTC. It is translated as CASSITGEGYTF.

The chain joins TRBV19 to TRBJ2-6; 7 bases align to TRBD2. Germline V lookup: CDR1 LNHDA, CDR2 SQIVND (reference sequence). The trim removed 1 base at V and 4 bases at J, leaving 4 bases unmatched. This CDR3 is 16 amino acids long. DNA of the CDR3: TGTGCCAGTAGTATAGGGGCGGGGGTCGGGGCCAACGTCCTGACTTTC. It specifies CASSIGAGVGANVLTF.

The rearrangement joins TRBV28 to TRBJ1-2; 8 bases are shared with TRBD1. Germline V CDR1 and CDR2: MDHEN, SYDVKM. Losses at the gene ends were 5 bases for V and 0 bases for J; bases not matched to a gene: 17. The CDR3 loop spans 19 amino acids. The CDR3 DNA reads TGTGCCAGCAGTCTCAACCCCCGGACAGGGCCGAGGGCTAACTATGGCTACACCTTC. Protein sequence: CASSLNPRTGPRANYGYTF.

The chain links TRBV3-1 (or the pseudogene TRBV3-2) to TRBJ1-3; 7 bases are shared with TRBD1. Germline CDR1 and CDR2: LGHDT and YNNKEL (reference sequence). The CDR3 consists of 16 residues. The J segment lost 10 bases and the V segment lost 0 bases, leaving 12 bases of the junction unmatched. The CDR3: CASSQEARTGRWTIYF. The CDR3 DNA follows: TGTGCCAGCAGCCAAGAGGCCCGGACAGGTCGTTGGACCATATATTTT.

The chain links TRBV6-1 to TRBJ2-3; TRBD2 agrees at 11 bases. This CDR3 is 17 amino acids long. CDR1 is MNHNS and CDR2 is SASEGT in the germline V gene. J gave up 4 bases and V 0 bases, and 6 bases lay outside the gene matches. CDR3 DNA: TGTGCCAGCAGTGAAGCGCTGACTAGCGGGGTTTCAGATACGCAGTATTTT. It specifies CASSEALTSGVSDTQYF.

This clone was seen many times. This CDR3 reads CASSPDSLVILSPLHF. The CDR3 coding sequence is TGTGCCAGCAGCCCGGACAGTTTGGTAATACTTTCACCCCTCCACTTT. This chain joins TRBV11-2 and TRBJ1-6, with D possibly being TRBD1 (6 bases). The CDR3 runs 16 residues. Trimming removed 5 bases at V and 9 bases at J, with 20 bases between. The germline CDR1 and CDR2 sequences are SGHAT and FQNNGV.

The CDR3, as DNA: TGTGCCAGCAGTTGGGGACAGGGGATCCCCTACGAGCAGTACTTC. This codes for CASSWGQGIPYEQYF. The V gene is TRBV28, the J gene TRBJ2-7, with 10 bases that match TRBD1. Germline loops: CDR1 MDHEN, CDR2 SYDVKM. The V and J ends lost 4 bases and 2 bases, in that order; junction bases with no gene match: 5. The CDR3 has 15 residues.

The V call is TRBV28, the J call TRBJ2-7; possibly TRBD1 for D (5 bases). The germline CDR1 and CDR2 sequences are MDHEN and SYDVKM. V shed 2 bases and J shed 6 bases, with 14 bases lying between them. This CDR3 comprises 14 residues. CDR3 region: CASSLGVGRTEQYF. The CDR3 bases are TGTGCCAGCAGTTTAGGGGTGGGGCGGACCGAGCAGTACTTC.

The gene calls are TRBV12-3 or TRBV12-4 and TRBJ2-1; 10 nucleotides match TRBD2. J was trimmed by 13 bases and V by 11 bases; bases with no gene match: 14. This CDR3 region has 13 residues. The CDR3 loop reads CASASLAGVGQFF. In DNA, the CDR3 is TGTGCCTCCGCCTCGCTAGCGGGGGTGGGCCAGTTCTTC.

The chain combines TRBV5-7 with TRBJ2-1, with D maybe TRBD1 (6 bases). TRBV5-7 is placed among ORFs of uncertain function. The germline V and J ends were trimmed by 3 bases and 2 bases, with 12 bases remaining between them. The CDR3 consists of 15 residues. The CDR3 DNA follows: TGTGCCAGCAGCTCAGGACAGAGTACCTACAATGAGCAGTTCTTC. Translation gives CASSSGQSTYNEQFF.

This rearrangement joins TRBV7-2 to TRBJ2-5, with TRBD2 as a possible D gene (7 bases). CDR1 and CDR2 (germline): SGHTA, FQGNSA. CDR3 size: 15 residues. Trimming removed 4 bases from V and 2 bases from J, with 14 bases in between. The CDR3 nucleotides read TGTGCCAGCAGCTCCCGGCGGGGGACACAAGAGACCCAGTACTTC. Its protein product is CASSSRRGTQETQYF. Variable domain in full (rest from reference TRBV7-2 and TRBJ2-5): GAGVSQSPSNKVTEKGKDVELRCDPISGHTALYWYRQSLGQGLEFLIYFQGNSAPDKSGLPSDRFSAERTGGSVSTLTIQRTQQEDSAVYLCASSSRRGTQETQYFGPGTRLLVL.